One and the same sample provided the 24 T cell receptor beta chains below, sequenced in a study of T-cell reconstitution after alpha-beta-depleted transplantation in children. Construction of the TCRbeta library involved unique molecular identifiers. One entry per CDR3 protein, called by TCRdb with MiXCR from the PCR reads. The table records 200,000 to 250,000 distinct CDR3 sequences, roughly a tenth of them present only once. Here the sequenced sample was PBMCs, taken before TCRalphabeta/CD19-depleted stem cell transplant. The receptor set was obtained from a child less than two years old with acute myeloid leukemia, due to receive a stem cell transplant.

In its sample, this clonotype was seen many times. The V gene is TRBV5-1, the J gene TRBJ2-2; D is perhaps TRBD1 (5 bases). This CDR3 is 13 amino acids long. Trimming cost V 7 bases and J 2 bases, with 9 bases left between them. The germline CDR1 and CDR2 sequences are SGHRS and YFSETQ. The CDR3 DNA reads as TGCGCCAGCTGCCAGGGTAACACCGGGGAGCTGTTTTTT. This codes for CASCQGNTGELFF.

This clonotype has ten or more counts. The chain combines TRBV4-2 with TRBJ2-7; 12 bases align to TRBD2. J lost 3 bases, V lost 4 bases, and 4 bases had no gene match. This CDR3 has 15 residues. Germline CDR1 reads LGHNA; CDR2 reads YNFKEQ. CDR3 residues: CASSRELAGGYEQYF. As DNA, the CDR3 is TGTGCCAGCAGCCGAGAACTAGCGGGAGGCTACGAGCAGTACTTC.

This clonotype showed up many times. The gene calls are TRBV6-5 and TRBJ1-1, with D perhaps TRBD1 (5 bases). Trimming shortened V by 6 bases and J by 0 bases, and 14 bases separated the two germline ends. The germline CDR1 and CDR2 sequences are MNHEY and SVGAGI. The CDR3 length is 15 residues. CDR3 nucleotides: TGTGCCAGCAGCACCGGGGGAAACATGAACACTGAAGCTTTCTTT. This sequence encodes CASSTGGNMNTEAFF.

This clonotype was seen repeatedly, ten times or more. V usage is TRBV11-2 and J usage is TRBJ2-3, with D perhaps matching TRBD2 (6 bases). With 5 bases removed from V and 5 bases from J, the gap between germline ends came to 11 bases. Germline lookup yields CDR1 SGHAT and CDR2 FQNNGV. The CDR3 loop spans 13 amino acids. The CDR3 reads CASSIPGRDTQYF. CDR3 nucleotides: TGTGCCAGCAGCATCCCCGGGAGAGATACGCAGTATTTT.

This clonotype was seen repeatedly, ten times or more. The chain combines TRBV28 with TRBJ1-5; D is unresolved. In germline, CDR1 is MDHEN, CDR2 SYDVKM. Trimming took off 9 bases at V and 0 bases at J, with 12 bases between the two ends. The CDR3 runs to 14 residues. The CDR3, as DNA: TGTGCCAGTATAGGCGGGGATAGCAATCAGCCCCAGCATTTT. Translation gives CASIGGDSNQPQHF.

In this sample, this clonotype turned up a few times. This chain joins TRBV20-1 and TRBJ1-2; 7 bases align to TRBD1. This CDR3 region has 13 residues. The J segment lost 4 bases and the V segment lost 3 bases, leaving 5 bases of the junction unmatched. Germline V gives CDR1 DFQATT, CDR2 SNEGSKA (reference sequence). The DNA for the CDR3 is TGCAGTGCTAGGCAGGGACAGTCCTATGGCTACACCTTC. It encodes CSARQGQSYGYTF.

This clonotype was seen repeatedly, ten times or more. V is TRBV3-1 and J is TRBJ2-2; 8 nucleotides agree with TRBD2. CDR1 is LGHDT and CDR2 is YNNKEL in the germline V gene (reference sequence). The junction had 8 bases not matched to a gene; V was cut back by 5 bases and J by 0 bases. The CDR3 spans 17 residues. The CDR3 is CASSFPGTRTNTGELFF. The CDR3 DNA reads TGTGCCAGCAGCTTCCCCGGGACTAGAACGAACACCGGGGAGCTGTTTTTT.

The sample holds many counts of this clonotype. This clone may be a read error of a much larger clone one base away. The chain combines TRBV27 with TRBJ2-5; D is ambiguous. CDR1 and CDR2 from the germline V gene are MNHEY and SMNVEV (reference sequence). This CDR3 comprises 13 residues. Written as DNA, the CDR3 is TGTGCCAGCATTTTAACCCGTTTCGAGACCCAGTACTTC. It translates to CASILTRFETQYF.

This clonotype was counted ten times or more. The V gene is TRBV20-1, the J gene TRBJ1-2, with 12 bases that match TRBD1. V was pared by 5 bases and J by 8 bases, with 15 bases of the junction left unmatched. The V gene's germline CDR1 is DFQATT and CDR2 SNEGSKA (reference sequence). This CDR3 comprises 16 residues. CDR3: CSARPGTGGGIRGYTF. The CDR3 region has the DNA TGCAGTGCTCGTCCCGGGACAGGGGGCGGGATTAGAGGCTACACCTTC.

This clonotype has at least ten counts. The CDR3 loop is CASLAAGTTGELFF. CDR3 coding DNA: TGCGCCAGCTTGGCGGCAGGGACTACCGGGGAGCTGTTTTTT. The chain joins TRBV5-1 to TRBJ2-2; TRBD2 is a possible D gene (6 bases). Between the trimmed V and J ends, which lost 7 bases and 5 bases, there was a span of 15 bases. The germline V gene encodes CDR1 SGHRS and CDR2 YFSETQ. This CDR3 has 14 amino acids.

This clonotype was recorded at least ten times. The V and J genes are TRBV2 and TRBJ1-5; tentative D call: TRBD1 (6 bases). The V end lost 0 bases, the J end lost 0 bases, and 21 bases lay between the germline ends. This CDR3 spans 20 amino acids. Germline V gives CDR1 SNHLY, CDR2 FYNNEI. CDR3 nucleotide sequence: TGTGCCAGCAGTGAAGCGCTTCGGGGGACACTTCTTTATAGCAATCAGCCCCAGCATTTT. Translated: CASSEALRGTLLYSNQPQHF.

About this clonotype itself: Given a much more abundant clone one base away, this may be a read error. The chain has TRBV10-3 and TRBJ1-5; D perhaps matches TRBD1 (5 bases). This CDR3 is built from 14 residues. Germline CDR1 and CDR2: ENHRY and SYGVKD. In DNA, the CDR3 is TGTGCCATCAGTGCCGGGACTAGCAATCAGCCCCGGCATTTT. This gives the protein CAISAGTSNQPRHF.

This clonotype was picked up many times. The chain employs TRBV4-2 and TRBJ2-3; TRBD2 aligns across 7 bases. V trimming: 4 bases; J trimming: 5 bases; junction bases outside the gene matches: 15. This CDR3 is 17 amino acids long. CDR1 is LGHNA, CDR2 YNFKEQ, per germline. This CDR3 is CASSPLGGPAAEDTQYF. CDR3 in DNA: TGTGCCAGCAGCCCCCTGGGAGGGCCAGCGGCAGAAGATACGCAGTATTTT.

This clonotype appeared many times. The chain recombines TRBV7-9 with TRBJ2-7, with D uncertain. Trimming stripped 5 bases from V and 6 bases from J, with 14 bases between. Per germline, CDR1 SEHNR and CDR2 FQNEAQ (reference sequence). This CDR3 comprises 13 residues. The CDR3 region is CASSPSFTGEQYF. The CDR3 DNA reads TGTGCCAGCAGCCCTAGTTTCACCGGCGAGCAGTACTTC. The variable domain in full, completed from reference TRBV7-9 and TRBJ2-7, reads DTGVSQNPRHKITKRGQNVTFRCDPISEHNRLYWYRQTLGQGPEFLTYFQNEAQLEKSRLLSDRFSAERPKGSFSTLEIQRTEQGDSAMYLCASSPSFTGEQYFGPGTRLTVT.

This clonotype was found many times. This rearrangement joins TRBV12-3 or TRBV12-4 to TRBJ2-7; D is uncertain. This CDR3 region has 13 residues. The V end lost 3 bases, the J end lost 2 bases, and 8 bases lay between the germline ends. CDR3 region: CASSFGQTYEQYF. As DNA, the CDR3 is TGTGCCAGCAGTTTCGGCCAGACCTACGAGCAGTACTTC.

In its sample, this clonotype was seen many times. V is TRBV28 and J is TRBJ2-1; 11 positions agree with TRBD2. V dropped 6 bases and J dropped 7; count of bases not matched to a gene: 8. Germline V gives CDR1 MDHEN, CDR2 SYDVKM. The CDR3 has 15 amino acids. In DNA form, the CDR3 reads TGTGCCAGCAGCATAGCGGGAGGGCCGGGGAATGAGCAGTTCTTC. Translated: CASSIAGGPGNEQFF.

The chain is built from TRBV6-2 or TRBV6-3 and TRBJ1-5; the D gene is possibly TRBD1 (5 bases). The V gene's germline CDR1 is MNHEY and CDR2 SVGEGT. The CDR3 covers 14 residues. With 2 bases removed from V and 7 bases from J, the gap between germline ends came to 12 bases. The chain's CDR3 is CASSYPAQGQPQHF. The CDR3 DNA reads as TGTGCCAGCAGTTACCCCGCCCAGGGACAGCCCCAGCATTTT.

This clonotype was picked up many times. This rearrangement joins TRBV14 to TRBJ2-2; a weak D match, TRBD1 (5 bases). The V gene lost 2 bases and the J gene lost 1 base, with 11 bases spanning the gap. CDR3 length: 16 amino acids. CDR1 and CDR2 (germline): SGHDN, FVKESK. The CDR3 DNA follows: TGTGCCAGCAGCCAAAAATGGACACTGAACACCGGGGAGCTGTTTTTT. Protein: CASSQKWTLNTGELFF.

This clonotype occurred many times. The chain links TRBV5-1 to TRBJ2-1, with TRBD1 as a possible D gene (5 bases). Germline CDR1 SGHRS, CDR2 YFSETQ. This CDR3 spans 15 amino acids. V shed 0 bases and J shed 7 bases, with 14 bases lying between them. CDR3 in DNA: TGCGCCAGCAGCTTGGGGCAGGGCCGGACAAATGAGCAGTTCTTC. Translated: CASSLGQGRTNEQFF.

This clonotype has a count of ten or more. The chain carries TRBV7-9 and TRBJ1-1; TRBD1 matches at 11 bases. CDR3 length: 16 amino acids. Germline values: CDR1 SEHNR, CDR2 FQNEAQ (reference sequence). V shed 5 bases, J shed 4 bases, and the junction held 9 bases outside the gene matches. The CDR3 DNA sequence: TGTGCCAGCAGCCAAATCTGGACAGGGGGCCTCACTGAAGCTTTCTTT. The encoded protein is CASSQIWTGGLTEAFF.

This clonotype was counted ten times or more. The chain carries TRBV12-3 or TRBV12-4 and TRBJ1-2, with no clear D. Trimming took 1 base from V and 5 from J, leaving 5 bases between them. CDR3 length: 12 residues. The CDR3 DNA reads TGTGCCAGCAGTTTAGGCCCATATGGCTACACCTTC. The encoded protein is CASSLGPYGYTF.

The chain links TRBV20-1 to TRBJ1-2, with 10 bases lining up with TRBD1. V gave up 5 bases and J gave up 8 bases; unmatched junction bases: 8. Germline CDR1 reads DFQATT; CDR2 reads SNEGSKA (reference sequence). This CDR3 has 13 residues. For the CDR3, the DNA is TGCAGTGCTTATTCGGGGACAGGGGAAGGCTACACCTTC. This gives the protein CSAYSGTGEGYTF.

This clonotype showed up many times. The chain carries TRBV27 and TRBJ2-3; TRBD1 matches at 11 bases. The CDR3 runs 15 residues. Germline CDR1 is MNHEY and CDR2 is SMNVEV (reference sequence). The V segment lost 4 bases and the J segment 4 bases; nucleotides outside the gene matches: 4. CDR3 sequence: CASSSPGQGADTQYF. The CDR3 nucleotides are TGTGCCAGCAGTTCGCCGGGACAGGGGGCAGATACGCAGTATTTT.

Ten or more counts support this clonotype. CDR3 loop: CASSTSDRNTEAFF. CDR3 nucleotide sequence: TGTGCCAGCAGCACTTCGGACAGGAACACTGAAGCTTTCTTT. The V call is TRBV5-5, the J call TRBJ1-1; TRBD1 might be the D (6 bases). Germline V lookup: CDR1 SGHKS, CDR2 YYEKEE (reference sequence). The V end was cut by 4 bases, the J end by 1 base, with 11 bases between. CDR3 length: 14 amino acids. The full variable domain, with the rest looked up from reference TRBV5-5 and TRBJ1-1, is DAGVTQSPTHLIKTRGQQVTLRCSPISGHKSVSWYQQVLGQGPQFIFQYYEKEERGRGNFPDRFSARQFPNYSSELNVNALLLGDSALYLCASSTSDRNTEAFFGQGTRLTVV.